This entry concerns a single TCR beta chain. Antigen unknown. As for the donors, each was a healthy bone marrow donor. The data belong to a study of cytomegalovirus exposure and HLA in healthy donors. Whole-study findings and limits: Compared with the roughly 700-donor mean, an Asian-associated ancestry cluster reportedly had fewer N-insertions, according to a later analysis. Immune exposure data for these donors was limited to CMV serostatus. Exclusion as indistinguishable affected some V segments, including TRBV6-2 and TRBV6-3.

60 Vbeta and 13 Jbeta primers were used in PCR. The table came from immunoSEQ multiplex PCR; TCRdb's copy has only in-frame clones and leaves some out. The table includes about 130,000 clones, approximately 75% detected once. This CDR3 is built from 14 residues. Germline CDR1 GTSNPN, CDR2 SVGIG (reference sequence). V shed 8 bases, J shed 4 bases, and the junction held 10 bases outside the gene matches. This clonotype was sampled from a woman aged 40 to 49 in good health and CMV-seropositive. The source material was PBMCs. The V call is TRBV30, the J call TRBJ2-3, with 9 bases lining up with TRBD2. The CDR3 is CAHLPSGAADTQYF. CDR3 DNA sequence: TGTGCCCACCTCCCTAGCGGGGCTGCAGATACGCAGTATTTT. Complete variable domain (other parts from reference TRBV30 and TRBJ2-3): SQTIHQWPATLVQPVGSPLSLECTVEGTSNPNLYWYRQAAGRGLQLLFYSVGIGQISSEVPQNLSASRPQDRQFILSSKKLLLSDSGFYLCAHLPSGAADTQYFGPGTRLTVL.